This TCR beta chain was sequenced in a study of patients and donors after allogeneic stem cell transplantation. This clonotype was detected only a few times. TCRdb re-derived calls from the RT-PCR reads in MiXCR, one entry per CDR3 protein. This sample carries some 24,000 distinct CDR3 sequences, about 45% of them seen once, and the ten largest clones take 60% to 85%. Germline loops: CDR1 SGHRS, CDR2 YFSETQ. The CDR3 covers 19 residues. Trimming took 7 bases from V and 0 from J, leaving 26 bases between them. This receptor was taken from a human donor who was either an allogeneic HSCT recipient or a stem cell or donor lymphocyte infusion donor (not recorded which). It is not recorded whose cells these are; they may come from a transplant donor. The J gene is TRBJ2-4, the V gene TRBV5-1; weak D call: TRBD1 (6 bases). Sequenced sample: blood, either unsorted or a sorted T cell fraction (not recorded which). This CDR3 reads CASPALPRDTPLAKNIQYF. The CDR3 DNA reads TGCGCCAGCCCCGCACTACCCCGGGACACCCCTCTAGCCAAAAACATTCAGTACTTC. Full variable domain (outside the CDR3, taken from reference TRBV5-1 and TRBJ2-4): KAGVTQTPRYLIKTRGQQVTLSCSPISGHRSVSWYQQTPGQGLQFLFEYFSETQRNKGNFPGRFSGRQFSNSRSEMNVSTLELGDSALYLCASPALPRDTPLAKNIQYFGAGTRLSVL.